One sample yielded the 12 T cell receptor beta chains listed below, sequenced in a study of CD8+ T cells in alopecia areata. Extracted RNA was reverse transcribed into cDNA, the sequencing template. TCRdb keeps only in-frame clones here, not all; method: immunoSEQ multiplex PCR. The sample has around 100,000 clones; more than 75% are singletons. Treatment in this sample: oral pan-JAK inhibitor, 5-10 mg twice daily. This sample comprised CD8+ T cells sorted from blood, obtained between weeks 30 and 35, from a patient treated with tofacitinib. Receptor source: a human donor with alopecia areata.

The CDR3 DNA follows: TGCAGCGTTGAAGATTTACAGAATTCGAACGAGCAGTACTTC. It specifies CSVEDLQNSNEQYF. The chain combines TRBV29-1 with TRBJ2-7; D gene unclear. This CDR3 region has 14 residues. Trimming stripped 0 bases from V and 5 bases from J, with 14 bases between. CDR1 and CDR2 (germline): SQVTM, ANQGSEA.

A note on this clone: Because the CDR3 is missing its conserved closing phenylalanine or tryptophan, this is likely a read error. J is TRBJ2-7 and V is TRBV30; D remains ambiguous. Per the germline V gene, CDR1 is GTSNPN and CDR2 is SVGIG (reference sequence). The CDR3 is 13 amino acids. V lost 2 bases and J lost 3, with 11 bases in between. The CDR3 DNA follows: TGTGCCTGGAGTTACCCTCAGAGCTACGAGCAGTACTCC. Protein product: CAWSYPQSYEQYS.

The CDR3 loop is CASSQVGTEASGANVLTF. CDR3 coding DNA: TGTGCCAGCAGCCAAGTTGGGACAGAGGCCTCTGGGGCCAACGTCCTGACTTTC. This chain links TRBV4-2 with TRBJ2-6, with 7 bases matching TRBD1. The CDR3 has 18 residues. Germline CDR1 LGHNA, CDR2 YNFKEQ. The ends lost 1 base at V and 0 bases at J; junction bases unmatched: 6.

The CDR3 protein is CASSPHGREQFF. The CDR3 bases are TGTGCCAGCAGTCCCCACGGGAGGGAGCAGTTCTTC. The chain has TRBV27 and TRBJ2-1; 7 bases agree with TRBD2. Trimming took 5 bases from V and 10 from J; bases not matched to a gene: 5. CDR1 and CDR2 from the germline V gene are MNHEY and SMNVEV (reference sequence). The CDR3 runs 12 residues.

The chain links TRBV6-6 to TRBJ2-1; 8 nucleotides line up with TRBD1. The ends lost 8 bases at V and 4 bases at J; junction bases unmatched: 7. The CDR3 extends over 14 amino acids. Germline values: CDR1 MNHNY, CDR2 SVGAGI (reference sequence). The CDR3 protein is CASWGQVPYNEQFF. As DNA, the CDR3 is TGTGCCAGCTGGGGACAGGTGCCTTACAATGAGCAGTTCTTC.

The chain joins TRBV9 to TRBJ2-7, with TRBD2 matching 10 bases. Losses at the gene ends were 4 bases for V and 2 bases for J; bases not matched to a gene: 6. This CDR3 comprises 15 residues. In germline, CDR1 is SGDLS, CDR2 YYNGEE. CDR3 sequence reads: CASSQESGRAYEQYF. The CDR3 coding sequence is TGTGCCAGCAGCCAAGAAAGCGGGAGGGCCTACGAGCAGTACTTC.

The V gene is TRBV9, the J gene TRBJ2-7, with no clear D. Trimming removed 3 bases from V and 7 bases from J, with 14 bases in between. Germline values: CDR1 SGDLS, CDR2 YYNGEE. This CDR3 has 13 residues. The DNA for the CDR3 is TGTGCCAGCAGCGGTGTGGTTGAATGGGAGCAGTACTTC. Translating gives CASSGVVEWEQYF.

The chain uses TRBV4-1 and TRBJ2-2, with TRBD2 matching over 12 bases. CDR3 length equals 18 residues. The V segment lost 4 bases and the J segment 5 bases; nucleotides outside the gene matches: 11. CDR1 and CDR2 from the germline V gene are MGHRA and YSYEKL. CDR3 DNA: TGCGCCAGCAGCCTAAGACCGACTAGCGGGAGTTCGACCGGGGAGCTGTTTTTT. Protein sequence: CASSLRPTSGSSTGELFF.

The rearrangement uses TRBV9 and TRBJ2-7; 7 bases match TRBD2. Germline CDR1 SGDLS, CDR2 YYNGEE. Trimming cost V 6 bases and J 3 bases; bases outside gene matches: 15. The length of the CDR3 is 16 residues. CDR3 sequence reads: CASTPGTASGYYEQYF. The DNA of the CDR3 is TGTGCCAGCACTCCCGGGACCGCTAGCGGATACTACGAGCAGTACTTC.

The CDR3 is CASSPPGGASYNEQFF. CDR3 nucleotide sequence: TGTGCCAGCAGCCCGCCTGGGGGGGCCTCCTACAATGAGCAGTTCTTC. The rearrangement uses TRBV13 and TRBJ2-1, with TRBD2 as a possible D gene (7 bases). CDR1 PRHDT and CDR2 FYEKMQ come from the germline V gene (reference sequence). This CDR3 contains 16 residues. V was shortened by 5 bases and J by 0 bases, with 14 bases between the two germline ends.

The J gene is TRBJ2-7, the V gene TRBV4-1; 11 positions match TRBD2. The CDR3 is 18 amino acids. CDR1 is MGHRA, CDR2 YSYEKL, per germline. The junction had 9 bases not matched to a gene; V was cut back by 0 bases and J by 2 bases. CDR3 in DNA: TGCGCCAGCAGCCAAGATGGGCTAGCGGGGGGTTTGACCTACGAGCAGTACTTC. Protein product: CASSQDGLAGGLTYEQYF.

V gene TRBV20-1 combines with J gene TRBJ2-7; 7 nucleotides line up with TRBD1. CDR3 size: 11 residues. J lost 6 bases, V lost 2 bases, and 1 base had no gene match. Germline V gives CDR1 DFQATT, CDR2 SNEGSKA (reference sequence). The CDR3 spells CSARQGVEQYF. The CDR3 DNA follows: TGCAGTGCTAGACAGGGGGTCGAGCAGTACTTC.